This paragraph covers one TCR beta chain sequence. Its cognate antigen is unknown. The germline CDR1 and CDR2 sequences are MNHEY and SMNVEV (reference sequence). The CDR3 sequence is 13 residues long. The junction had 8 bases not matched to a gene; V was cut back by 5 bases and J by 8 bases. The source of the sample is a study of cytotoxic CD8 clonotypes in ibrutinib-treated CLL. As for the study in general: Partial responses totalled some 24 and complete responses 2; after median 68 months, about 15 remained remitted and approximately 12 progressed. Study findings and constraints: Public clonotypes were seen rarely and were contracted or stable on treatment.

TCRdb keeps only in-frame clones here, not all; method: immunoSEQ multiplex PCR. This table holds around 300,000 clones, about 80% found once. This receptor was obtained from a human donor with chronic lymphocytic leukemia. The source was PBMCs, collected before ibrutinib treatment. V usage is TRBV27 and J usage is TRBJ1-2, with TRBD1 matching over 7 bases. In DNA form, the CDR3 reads TGTGCCAGCAGTACGCAGGGGGTCGCGGGCTACACCTTC. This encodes CASSTQGVAGYTF.